This is a list of T cell receptor beta chains from one sample in a study of technical replicates of blood from four donors. Method: immunoSEQ multiplex PCR; TCRdb's copy keeps in-frame clones and lacks some. The table includes about 83,000 clones, roughly 96% detected once. Material: T cells isolated from PBMCs. All receptors derive from a human donor in good health. The CDR3 runs from the conserved cysteine through the conserved F or W. D genes are given only for firm matches. Only part of the rows carry a size: once, few, many, or a class if the clone is expanded.

.	.	TRBV7-9	TRBJ2-5	CASSLGPGQETQYF	TGTGCCAGCAGCTTAGGTCCGGGGCAAGAGACCCAGTACTTC
few	TRBD1	TRBV29-1	TRBJ1-1	CSSNRQGNTEAFF	TGCAGCTCGAATAGACAGGGTAACACTGAAGCTTTCTTT
.	.	TRBV7-2	TRBJ2-5	CASSFAGLTRLTQYF	TGTGCCAGCAGCTTTGCAGGGCTGACCCGGTTGACCCAGTACTTC
.	.	TRBV5-6	TRBJ2-1	CASSLARGFSYNEQFF	TGTGCCAGCAGCTTGGCACGAGGATTCTCCTACAATGAGCAGTTCTTC
.	.	TRBV11-2	TRBJ2-2	CASSLRAGRNTGELFF	TGTGCCAGCAGCTTAAGGGCGGGGAGGAACACCGGGGAGCTGTTTTTT
.	.	TRBV4-2	TRBJ1-1	CASSRQVLDTEAFF	TGTGCCAGCAGTAGACAGGTCCTGGACACTGAAGCTTTCTTT
.	.	TRBV27	TRBJ2-7	CASREAGVSPYEQYF	TGTGCCAGCAGGGAAGCAGGGGTGAGCCCCTACGAGCAGTACTTC
.	.	TRBV4-1	TRBJ1-5	CASSQEKGGNQPQHF	TGCGCCAGCAGCCAAGAGAAAGGGGGCAATCAGCCCCAGCATTTT
.	TRBD1	TRBV29-1	TRBJ2-5	CSVDRGLETQYF	TGCAGCGTGGACAGGGGGCTTGAGACCCAGTACTTC
.	.	TRBV9	TRBJ1-2	CASSVDPYSYYGYTF	TGTGCCAGCAGCGTAGACCCTTACAGCTACTATGGCTACACCTTC
.	.	TRBV12-2	TRBJ1-1	CASRSEGRGTEAFF	TGTGCAAGTCGCTCCGAAGGGAGGGGCACTGAAGCTTTCTTT